The clone carrying this T cell receptor beta chain has just a few counts. Its target is not known. This entry is derived from a study of T cells in Graves' hyperthyroidism and ophthalmopathy. Trimming cost V 6 bases and J 7 bases, with 16 bases left between them. CDR3 length equals 14 residues. RNA transcripts gave rise to amplified TCR beta CDR3 regions. The HTBI set primed first-round TCR CDR3 RT-PCR. Using its own MiXCR run on the multiplex PCR reads, TCRdb lists one record per CDR3 protein. The sample yields 530,000 or so distinct CDR3 sequences, about 24% seen once. General study results and limits: Peripheral blood also featured most of the thyroid clonotypes expanded above 0.001.

Diagnoses rested on clinical symptoms, serum thyroxine and TRAb, thyroid ultrasound and orbital computed tomography. The source is a woman under 40 with Graves' ophthalmopathy. V usage is TRBV12-3 or TRBV12-4 and J usage is TRBJ1-5; D ambiguous. The specimen was blood. The CDR3 loop is CASSPVLGMQPQHF. The CDR3, as DNA: TGTGCCAGCAGCCCAGTCCTGGGTATGCAGCCCCAGCATTTT.